Listed below are T cell receptor beta chains from one sample, sequenced in a study of molecular identifiers for immune sequencing clone quantification. TCRdb processed the PCR reads anew with MiXCR; each CDR3 protein has one entry. The sample lists about 100,000 distinct CDR3 sequences, 30% to 45% occurring once. Sequenced input: naive CD8+ T cells from blood, with Jurkat cell RNA spiked in. Every receptor here comes from a human donor in good health. Some libraries in this study had Jurkat cell RNA spiked in. The CDR3 runs from the conserved cysteine through the conserved F or W. The D gene is left open where the match is weak. For some rows the clone size is stated as once, few or many, or as a class when expanded; others skip it.

clone size: many; V gene: TRBV27; D gene: .; J gene: TRBJ2-7; CDR3 protein: CASSYSGSYEQYF; CDR3 DNA: TGTGCCAGCAGTTATTCCGGGTCCTACGAGCAGTACTTC
clone size: .; V gene: TRBV7-9; D gene: .; J gene: TRBJ1-5; CDR3 protein: CASSLAGGIGNQPQQF; CDR3 DNA: TGTGCCAGCAGCTTAGCCGGGGGTATAGGCAATCAGCCCCAGCAATTT
clone size: .; V gene: TRBV6-1; D gene: TRBD2; J gene: TRBJ2-3; CDR3 protein: CASSSGIGTDTQYF; CDR3 DNA: TGTGCCAGCTCTAGCGGGATTGGGACAGATACGCAGTATTTT
clone size: many; V gene: TRBV7-2; D gene: TRBD2; J gene: TRBJ2-3; CDR3 protein: CASRQPLAGVTDTQYF; CDR3 DNA: TGTGCCAGCAGGCAACCACTAGCGGGAGTTACAGATACGCAGTATTTT
clone size: .; V gene: TRBV7-8; D gene: .; J gene: TRBJ1-5; CDR3 protein: CASSTQLHPGQPQHF; CDR3 DNA: TGTGCCAGCAGCACACAACTCCACCCGGGTCAGCCCCAGCATTTT
clone size: few; V gene: TRBV4-3; D gene: TRBD2; J gene: TRBJ2-5; CDR3 protein: CASSQGAEAPLAEGETQYF; CDR3 DNA: TGCGCCAGCAGCCAGGGCGCGGAGGCTCCACTAGCGGAGGGAGAGACCCAGTACTTC
clone size: many; V gene: TRBV12-3/TRBV12-4; D gene: .; J gene: TRBJ2-6; CDR3 protein: CASSLAVSGFGANVLTF; CDR3 DNA: TGTGCCAGCAGTTTAGCGGTTTCAGGATTTGGGGCCAACGTCCTGACTTTC
clone size: once; V gene: TRBV29-1; D gene: .; J gene: TRBJ1-6; CDR3 protein: CSVTVGPEYNSPLHF; CDR3 DNA: TGCAGCGTTACCGTCGGGCCCGAGTATAATTCACCCCTCCACTTT
clone size: many; V gene: TRBV20-1; D gene: .; J gene: TRBJ2-4; CDR3 protein: CSARDSGPGKNIQYF; CDR3 DNA: TGCAGTGCTAGAGATTCAGGCCCGGGGAAAAACATTCAGTACTTC
clone size: .; V gene: TRBV28; D gene: .; J gene: TRBJ2-4; CDR3 protein: CASSLPRGERFSKNIQYF; CDR3 DNA: TGTGCCAGCAGTTTACCCCGTGGGGAAAGGTTCTCCAAAAACATTCAGTACTTC
clone size: .; V gene: TRBV4-3; D gene: .; J gene: TRBJ2-3; CDR3 protein: CASSQGQGTETQYF; CDR3 DNA: TGCGCCAGCAGCCAAGGGCAGGGCACAGAAACGCAGTATTTT
clone size: .; V gene: TRBV5-1; D gene: .; J gene: TRBJ1-1; CDR3 protein: CASSHFSDMNTEAFF; CDR3 DNA: TGCGCCAGCAGCCATTTCAGTGATATGAACACTGAAGCTTTCTTT
clone size: many; V gene: TRBV7-8; D gene: .; J gene: TRBJ2-5; CDR3 protein: CASSLDIRIEGSQYF; CDR3 DNA: TGTGCCAGCAGCCTTGACATTCGCATTGAGGGGTCCCAGTACTTC
clone size: many; V gene: TRBV29-1; D gene: .; J gene: TRBJ1-2; CDR3 protein: CSVEARAGYTF; CDR3 DNA: TGCAGCGTTGAAGCGAGGGCTGGCTACACCTTC
clone size: few; V gene: TRBV9; D gene: TRBD2; J gene: TRBJ2-1; CDR3 protein: CASSVDTGGHYNEQFF; CDR3 DNA: TGTGCCAGCAGCGTAGATACGGGAGGGCATTACAATGAGCAGTTCTTC
clone size: .; V gene: TRBV27; D gene: .; J gene: TRBJ2-5; CDR3 protein: CASSLSFQETQYF; CDR3 DNA: TGTGCCAGCAGTTTATCATTTCAAGAGACCCAGTACTTC
clone size: many; V gene: TRBV4-1; D gene: TRBD2; J gene: TRBJ2-7; CDR3 protein: CASSRSGLAGEGEQYF; CDR3 DNA: TGCGCCAGCAGCCGCTCCGGACTAGCGGGAGAGGGCGAGCAGTACTTC
clone size: .; V gene: TRBV11-3; D gene: .; J gene: TRBJ2-1; CDR3 protein: CASSHRSYNEQFF; CDR3 DNA: TGTGCCAGCAGCCACAGGTCCTACAATGAGCAGTTCTTC
clone size: .; V gene: TRBV19; D gene: .; J gene: TRBJ1-3; CDR3 protein: CASTRAAPGNTIYF; CDR3 DNA: TGTGCCAGTACACGGGCCGCACCGGGAAACACCATATATTTT
clone size: few; V gene: TRBV27; D gene: TRBD2; J gene: TRBJ2-7; CDR3 protein: CASSLSPGLAGGYEQYF; CDR3 DNA: TGTGCCAGCAGTTTATCTCCTGGACTAGCGGGAGGGTACGAGCAGTACTTC
clone size: few; V gene: TRBV7-9; D gene: .; J gene: TRBJ1-1; CDR3 protein: CASSVPLQGGDTEAFF; CDR3 DNA: TGTGCCAGCAGCGTACCTCTTCAGGGTGGGGACACTGAAGCTTTCTTT
clone size: .; V gene: TRBV27; D gene: .; J gene: TRBJ2-2; CDR3 protein: CASLEGVTGQLFF; CDR3 DNA: TGTGCCAGCCTAGAAGGGGTCACCGGGCAGCTGTTTTTT
clone size: medium-sized; V gene: TRBV12-3/TRBV12-4; D gene: TRBD2; J gene: TRBJ2-7; CDR3 protein: CASNLLAGDEQYF; CDR3 DNA: TGTGCCAGCAACCTACTAGCGGGGGACGAGCAGTACTTC